The rows below give T cell receptor beta chains drawn from one sample of a study of blood T cell repertoires in COVID-19. The method was immunoSEQ multiplex PCR; TCRdb's version includes in-frame clones alone and lacks a portion of them. The table includes under 15,000 clones, less than 85% detected once. Source material: peripheral blood. The receptors here all came from a human donor in a cohort sampled during active COVID-19. Both conserved end residues are part of each CDR3. The order of the fields is CDR3 DNA, CDR3 protein, clone size, J gene, V gene, D gene. A D gene is named only where the DNA matches it firmly. Part of the rows lack a size; the others show once, few, many or a class for expanded clones.

TGTGCCAGCAGTTTTTCGGGGACAGGGAAGCACGAGCAGTACTTC CASSFSGTGKHEQYF . TRBJ2-7 TRBV27 TRBD1
TGTGCCAGCAGCTTGGACTTAAACAGGGCCTATGAGCAGTTCTTC CASSLDLNRAYEQFF . TRBJ2-1 TRBV5-6 .
TGCGCCAGCAGGGAGACAGCCACTGAAGCTTTCTTT CASRETATEAFF . TRBJ1-1 TRBV5-1 .
TGTGCCAGCAGCTCAAATACAGAGAACACTGAAGCTTTCTTT CASSSNTENTEAFF few TRBJ1-1 TRBV7-3 .
TGTGCCAGCAGAGGTAGCGGGGGATGGACCGGGGAGCTGTTTTTT CASRGSGGWTGELFF once TRBJ2-2 TRBV6-6 TRBD2
TGTGCCAGCAGCTCGGGGACAGGGTACTACGAGCAGTACTTC CASSSGTGYYEQYF . TRBJ2-7 TRBV11-2 TRBD1
TGTGCCAGCAGCGACATCGACAGGGACGGAGGCAATGAGCAGTTCTTC CASSDIDRDGGNEQFF once TRBJ2-1 TRBV9 TRBD1
TGTGCCAGCAAGACCAGACTAGCGGGGGGGCAAGATACGCAGTATTTT CASKTRLAGGQDTQYF . TRBJ2-3 TRBV5-6 TRBD2
TGTGCCAGCAGTTACTCTTCGGAGAATGAAAAACTGTTTTTT CASSYSSENEKLFF . TRBJ1-4 TRBV6-5 .
TGTGCCAGCAGCCGGGGGACAGTGAACACTGAAGCTTTCTTT CASSRGTVNTEAFF . TRBJ1-1 TRBV7-8 TRBD1
TGTGCCAGCAGTGATCAACCGCACGGTTCACCCCTCCACTTT CASSDQPHGSPLHF . TRBJ1-6 TRBV2 .
TGCGCCAGCAGCCAAGAAATAGCCATGAACACTGAAGCTTTCTTT CASSQEIAMNTEAFF . TRBJ1-1 TRBV4-1 .
TGTGCCAGCAGCTGGGGACAGGGGGACAACAATGAGCAGTTCTTC CASSWGQGDNNEQFF . TRBJ2-1 TRBV7-9 TRBD1
TGTGCCAGCAGTTACTCCGCCAGGGAACAATCCTACGAGCAGTACTTC CASSYSAREQSYEQYF . TRBJ2-7 TRBV6-6 .
TGCGCCAGCAGCCGTAGGGGTGGGCGCAATCAGCCCCAGCATTTT CASSRRGGRNQPQHF . TRBJ1-5 TRBV4-1 .
TGCGCCAGCAGCTTTGACCCAGGCTCTGGAAACACCATATATTTT CASSFDPGSGNTIYF . TRBJ1-3 TRBV5-1 .
TGTGCCAGCAGTGCTTACCGGGACAGAGGTGAAGCTTTCTTT CASSAYRDRGEAFF few TRBJ1-1 TRBV3-1/TRBV3-2 TRBD1
TGTGCCAGCAGCGTCAGGGGGCGGGGGCATCATGAGCAGTTCTTC CASSVRGRGHHEQFF . TRBJ2-1 TRBV9 .
TGTGCCAGTAGCAATACACACAGGGGGTCCAATCAGCCCCAGCATTTT CASSNTHRGSNQPQHF . TRBJ1-5 TRBV19 TRBD1
TGCGCCAGCAGCCCGCAGGGGAGTGGCACTGAAGCTTTCTTT CASSPQGSGTEAFF . TRBJ1-1 TRBV5-1 .